A single sample is the source of the 11 T cell receptor beta chains below, sequenced in a study of cytomegalovirus exposure and HLA in healthy donors. This PCR relied on a set of 60 Vbeta primers and 13 Jbeta primers. Measured with immunoSEQ multiplex PCR; TCRdb has only the in-frame clones, and not every one. The table lists roughly 60,000 clones. What was sequenced was PBMCs. The origin of the receptors is a woman aged 18-35 years in good health and CMV-seronegative.

The gene calls are TRBV6-1 and TRBJ2-1; D possibly corresponds to TRBD2 (6 bases). The germline V gene encodes CDR1 MNHNS and CDR2 SASEGT. The V end was cut by 5 bases, the J end by 5 bases, with 16 bases between. This CDR3 has 15 residues. The CDR3 sequence: CASSRDSTYDNEQFF. CDR3 coding DNA: TGTGCCAGCAGTCGGGACTCCACATACGACAATGAGCAGTTCTTC.

The gene calls are TRBV19 and TRBJ1-5; D is perhaps TRBD1 (6 bases). CDR3 length: 15 residues. V was shortened by 1 base and J by 4 bases, with 11 bases between the two germline ends. From germline, CDR1 is LNHDA and CDR2 SQIVND (reference sequence). CDR3 in DNA: TGTGCCAGTAGTATAGGGGGGGGCGCGAATCAGCCCCAGCATTTT. It yields the protein CASSIGGGANQPQHF. The variable domain in full, completed from reference TRBV19 and TRBJ1-5, reads DGGITQSPKYLFRKEGQNVTLSCEQNLNHDAMYWYRQDPGQGLRLIYYSQIVNDFQKGDIAEGYSVSREKKESFPLTVTSAQKNPTAFYLCASSIGGGANQPQHFGDGTRLSIL.

This rearrangement joins TRBV7-6 to TRBJ1-1; 7 bases are a match to TRBD1. Germline CDR1 is SGHVS and CDR2 is FNYEAQ. With V trimmed by 4 bases and J by 1 base, 3 bases remained unmatched. The CDR3 is 14 amino acids. This CDR3 reads CASSWGTANTEAFF. CDR3 nucleotides: TGTGCCAGCAGCTGGGGGACAGCGAACACTGAAGCTTTCTTT.

The V gene is TRBV10-3, the J gene TRBJ1-2, with TRBD1 matching 7 bases. With 3 bases clipped from V and 3 bases from J, the junction kept 10 bases outside the gene matches. This CDR3 spans 16 amino acids. Germline V gene data show CDR1 as ENHRY and CDR2 as SYGVKD. CDR3 sequence: CAISDPSRDRDYGYTF. The DNA for the CDR3 is TGTGCCATCAGTGACCCTTCACGGGACAGAGACTATGGCTACACCTTC.

The chain combines TRBV19 with TRBJ1-1; perhaps TRBD1 as D (5 bases). Trimming cost V 8 bases and J 0 bases, with 16 bases left between them. This CDR3 region has 15 residues. Germline CDR1 reads LNHDA; CDR2 reads SQIVND (reference sequence). The DNA for the CDR3 is TGTGCCAGTCAGGGTCCAGTTGGCCTGAACACTGAAGCTTTCTTT. This sequence encodes CASQGPVGLNTEAFF.

The V call is TRBV5-6, the J call TRBJ2-3, with D possibly being TRBD1 (6 bases). Deletions cut 4 bases from V and 2 bases from J, with 14 bases between. Looked up from germline, CDR1 is SGHDT and CDR2 is YYEEEE. The CDR3 totals 15 residues. DNA of the CDR3: TGTGCCAGCAGCAACAGGGCATACTCCACAGATACGCAGTATTTT. Its translation is CASSNRAYSTDTQYF. Full variable domain (remainder filled in from reference TRBV5-6 and TRBJ2-3): DAGVTQSPTHLIKTRGQQVTLRCSPKSGHDTVSWYQQALGQGPQFIFQYYEEEERQRGNFPDRFSGHQFPNYSSELNVNALLLGDSALYLCASSNRAYSTDTQYFGPGTRLTVL.

The chain links TRBV4-1 to TRBJ1-6; no firm D call. The CDR3 totals 17 residues. Germline lookup yields CDR1 MGHRA and CDR2 YSYEKL. V dropped 1 base and J dropped 6 bases, with 16 bases sitting between them. This chain's CDR3 is CASSQAGVLSTNSPLHF. CDR3 DNA: TGCGCCAGCAGCCAAGCCGGGGTGTTGAGTACTAATTCACCCCTCCACTTT.

The gene calls are TRBV25-1 and TRBJ1-1; D is unresolved. With 4 bases removed from V and 7 bases from J, the gap between germline ends came to 10 bases. This CDR3 comprises 12 residues. Germline loops: CDR1 MGHDK, CDR2 SYGVNS. The CDR3 coding sequence is TGTGCCAGCAGTGCCTTTCTAGATGAAGCTTTCTTT. Its translation: CASSAFLDEAFF.

This rearrangement joins TRBV30 to TRBJ1-2; 8 positions agree with TRBD1. V gave up 4 bases and J gave up 8 bases; unmatched junction bases: 6. The CDR3 spans 12 residues. Looked up from germline, CDR1 is GTSNPN and CDR2 is SVGIG (reference sequence). CDR3 region: CAWTGGSGGYTF. CDR3 DNA sequence: TGTGCCTGGACAGGGGGCTCAGGAGGCTACACCTTC.

This chain's CDR3 is CASSPTQGDTEAFF. CDR3 in DNA: TGCGCCAGCAGCCCCACACAGGGCGACACTGAAGCTTTCTTT. This rearrangement joins TRBV4-1 to TRBJ1-1; D may be TRBD1 (6 bases). Trimming took off 4 bases at V and 3 bases at J, with 12 bases between the two ends. This CDR3 region has 14 residues. Germline V gives CDR1 MGHRA, CDR2 YSYEKL.

The rearrangement uses TRBV9 and TRBJ2-7; 10 positions agree with TRBD1. The CDR3 covers 15 residues. CDR1 and CDR2 from the germline V gene are SGDLS and YYNGEE. V gave up 3 bases and J gave up 6 bases; unmatched junction bases: 9. The CDR3 is CASSASSGTGAEQYF. The CDR3, as DNA: TGTGCCAGCAGCGCCTCGTCCGGGACAGGGGCCGAGCAGTACTTC.